The 23 T cell receptor beta chains below come from one sample, sequenced in a study of CD8+CD57+ T cells in acquired aplastic anemia. It was genomic DNA that served as the template for profiling TCR beta VDJ and CDR3. From the reads, TCRdb called clonotypes with MiXCR, one entry per CDR3 protein. The sample gives some 190,000 distinct CDR3 sequences, approximately 52% of which show up once; approximately 15% is in the top ten. Sequenced: sorted CD4+, CD8+, or CD8+CD57+ T cells (not recorded which) from PBMCs. Source of these receptors: a human donor in good health, serving as a control.

This clonotype was recorded many times. V gene TRBV6-2 or TRBV6-3 combines with J gene TRBJ1-1, with D tentatively TRBD1 (5 bases). Trimming removed 2 bases at V and 10 bases at J, with 11 bases between. Germline CDR1 reads MNHEY; CDR2 reads SVGEGT. The CDR3 runs 12 residues. This CDR3 reads CASSYKGRRAFF. CDR3 in DNA: TGTGCCAGCAGTTACAAGGGGAGGAGAGCTTTCTTT.

This chain joins TRBV7-2 and TRBJ2-7, with 10 nucleotides matching TRBD2. This CDR3 is built from 15 residues. Germline loops: CDR1 SGHTA, CDR2 FQGNSA. V lost 6 bases to trimming and J lost 1 base; unmatched junction nucleotides: 6. The CDR3 sequence is CASSEAGGSSYEQYF. The CDR3 DNA follows: TGTGCCAGCAGTGAAGCGGGGGGGTCGTCCTACGAGCAGTACTTC. The complete variable domain, with remaining parts taken from reference TRBV7-2 and TRBJ2-7, reads GAGVSQSPSNKVTEKGKDVELRCDPISGHTALYWYRQSLGQGLEFLIYFQGNSAPDKSGLPSDRFSAERTGGSVSTLTIQRTQQEDSAVYLCASSEAGGSSYEQYFGPGTRLTVT.

Concerning this clonotype: A much larger clone lies a single base off, so this may be a read error. The CDR3 DNA follows: TGCGCCAGCAGCCGAGTACGTGAGATGTCTGGGGCCAACGTCCTGACTTTC. This sequence encodes CASSRVREMSGANVLTF. The gene calls are TRBV4-1 and TRBJ2-6; D remains ambiguous. From germline, CDR1 is MGHRA and CDR2 YSYEKL. V dropped 4 bases and J dropped 1 base, with 14 bases sitting between them. The length of the CDR3 is 17 residues.

This clonotype was observed many times. A much larger clone is a single base away; this may be a read error. The chain joins TRBV29-1 to TRBJ2-7; 8 nucleotides line up with TRBD1. The CDR3 has 14 amino acids. V was pared by 4 bases and J by 3 bases, with 8 bases of the junction left unmatched. The germline CDR1 and CDR2 sequences are SQVTM and ANQGSEA. CDR3 DNA sequence: TGCAGCGTTGCTGGGACAGGAGGGCTCTACGAGCAGTACTTC. It codes for CSVAGTGGLYEQYF.

This clonotype occurred a few times. This chain links TRBV19 with TRBJ1-6; possible D gene TRBD1, 6 bases. The CDR3 spans 14 residues. CDR1 and CDR2 (germline): LNHDA, SQIVND (reference sequence). V was trimmed by 8 bases and J by 7 bases, leaving 15 bases between them. The DNA of the CDR3 is TGTGCCAGTCGTACAGGGATGGGGAATTCACCCCTCCACTTT. Translation gives CASRTGMGNSPLHF.

The chain combines TRBV6-6 with TRBJ2-3; weak D call: TRBD2 (5 bases). Trimming shortened V by 5 bases and J by 0 bases, and 18 bases separated the two germline ends. The CDR3 sequence is 17 residues long. Per germline, CDR1 MNHNY and CDR2 SVGAGI (reference sequence). DNA for the CDR3: TGTGCCAGCAGTCCCCCCCTAAGGCGGGTTAGCACAGATACGCAGTATTTT. Translating it yields CASSPPLRRVSTDTQYF.

This clonotype was observed a few times. An end of the junction differs from the germline gene, which may be a read error. This chain connects TRBV7-9 to TRBJ2-3; the D call may be TRBD1 or TRBD2 (5 bases each). Germline V gives CDR1 SEHNR, CDR2 FQNEAQ (reference sequence). The CDR3 extends over 13 amino acids. The CDR3 spells CARSIGTVDTQNF. CDR3 nucleotide sequence: TGTGCCAGAAGCATCGGGACGGTAGATACGCAGAATTTT.

A few counts support this clonotype. CDR3 residues: CSAPSIHPGTSGGAWGTDTQYF. DNA of the CDR3: TGCAGTGCGCCTTCTATTCACCCCGGGACTAGCGGGGGGGCCTGGGGCACAGATACGCAGTATTTT. V usage is TRBV20-1 and J usage is TRBJ2-3, with TRBD2 identical over 16 bases. V trimming: 6 bases; J trimming: 1 base; junction bases outside the gene matches: 22. CDR3 length equals 22 residues. In germline, CDR1 is DFQATT, CDR2 SNEGSKA (reference sequence).

This clonotype was counted a few times. Just one base apart from a much larger clone, this may be a read error. The V call is TRBV5-6, the J call TRBJ2-7, with 7 positions matching TRBD1. The CDR3 runs to 14 residues. V lost 4 bases and J lost 5; bases outside the gene matches: 9. From germline, CDR1 is SGHDT and CDR2 YYEEEE. The CDR3 coding sequence is TGTGCCAGCAGCCCCAACAGGGGTTGGAACGAGCAGTACTTC. This encodes CASSPNRGWNEQYF.

At least ten counts were recorded for this clonotype. The V call is TRBV24-1, the J call TRBJ2-2; the D gene could be TRBD1 or TRBD2 (5 bases each). The CDR3 extends over 12 amino acids. Trimming left V 9 bases short and J 3 bases short, with 7 bases between. CDR1 and CDR2 (germline): KGHDR, SFDVKD. CDR3: CATRGHTGELFF. CDR3 sequence (DNA): TGTGCCACCCGGGGACACACCGGGGAGCTGTTTTTT.

In this sample, this clonotype turned up a few times. This chain joins TRBV5-4 and TRBJ1-2; 9 bases fit TRBD1. Germline CDR1 is SGHNT and CDR2 is YYREEE (reference sequence). CDR3 size: 15 residues. V lost 2 bases and J lost 2; bases outside the gene matches: 4. The CDR3 nucleotides are TGTGCCAGCAGCTTTGGACAGGGGTTCAACTATGGCTACACCTTC. Amino acids: CASSFGQGFNYGYTF.

The rearrangement uses TRBV5-4 and TRBJ1-5, with TRBD1 matching over 8 bases. This CDR3 spans 16 amino acids. CDR1 SGHNT and CDR2 YYREEE come from the germline V gene (reference sequence). V was clipped by 0 bases and J by 5 bases; unmatched bases: 7. The CDR3 bases are TGTGCCAGCAGCTTGGGGATACAGGGGGTAGATCAGCCCCAGCATTTT. The encoded protein is CASSLGIQGVDQPQHF.

V gene TRBV10-3 combines with J gene TRBJ2-2; tentative D call: TRBD1 (6 bases). Germline-derived CDR1 and CDR2 are ENHRY and SYGVKD. Trimming pared 2 bases from V and 4 bases from J, leaving 8 bases between. The length of the CDR3 is 14 residues. CDR3 bases: TGTGCCATCAGTGAGCGAGGGGGCACCGGGGAGCTGTTTTTT. Translating it yields CAISERGGTGELFF.

This chain uses TRBV12-3 or TRBV12-4 with TRBJ1-6; 10 bases line up with TRBD1. V shed 7 bases and J 8 bases; nucleotides not matched to a gene: 8. The CDR3 sequence is 15 residues long. DNA for the CDR3: TGTGCCAGCAAACGGACAGGGGGAGCCGATTCACCCCTCCACTTT. Protein sequence: CASKRTGGADSPLHF.

The V gene is TRBV19, the J gene TRBJ1-1; TRBD1 aligns across 7 bases. The CDR3 loop spans 13 amino acids. The trim removed 10 bases at V and 0 bases at J, leaving 5 bases unmatched. Per germline, CDR1 LNHDA and CDR2 SQIVND (reference sequence). The DNA of the CDR3 is TGTGCCACCTCGACAGGGATGAACACTGAAGCTTTCTTT. It translates to CATSTGMNTEAFF.

This clonotype was counted a few times. The rearrangement links TRBV10-2 to TRBJ2-7; 10 nucleotides align to TRBD1. Germline lookup yields CDR1 WSHSY and CDR2 SAAADI. V dropped 7 bases and J dropped 0; count of bases not matched to a gene: 9. The CDR3 covers 16 residues. This CDR3 reads CASNAGTGESSYEQYF. CDR3 nucleotides: TGCGCCAGCAACGCCGGGACAGGGGAAAGCTCCTACGAGCAGTACTTC.

The chain recombines TRBV10-1 with TRBJ1-2; possibly TRBD1 for D (6 bases). V lost 10 bases and J 5 bases, leaving 17 bases between the germline ends. This CDR3 has 13 residues. Per germline, CDR1 WNHNN and CDR2 SYGVQD (reference sequence). CDR3 DNA sequence: TGCGCCACAAACCTGGACAGTACTTATGGCTACACCTTC. It translates to CATNLDSTYGYTF.

The chain links TRBV20-1 to TRBJ2-1; TRBD1 or TRBD2 may be the D gene (5 bases each). Germline V gives CDR1 DFQATT, CDR2 SNEGSKA (reference sequence). The CDR3 sequence is 11 residues long. The V end lost 3 bases, the J end lost 6 bases, and 6 bases lay between the germline ends. CDR3 sequence: CSASGANEQFF. In nucleotides, the CDR3 is TGCAGTGCTAGCGGGGCCAATGAGCAGTTCTTC.

The chain uses TRBV7-8 and TRBJ2-5, with D unclear. There are 14 residues in the CDR3. The germline gives CDR1 SGHVS, CDR2 FQNEAQ. V lost 7 bases to trimming and J lost 5 bases, with 17 bases between them. CDR3: CASNLAASEETQYF. In DNA, the CDR3 is TGTGCCAGCAACTTGGCGGCAAGCGAGGAGACCCAGTACTTC.

V usage is TRBV9 and J usage is TRBJ2-1; D gene uncertain. This CDR3 is 16 amino acids long. Trimming left V 4 bases short and J 4 bases short, with 18 bases between. Germline loops: CDR1 SGDLS, CDR2 YYNGEE. CDR3 sequence: CASSSSVGLRYNEQFF. The CDR3 coding sequence is TGTGCCAGCAGCTCCAGTGTCGGGCTTAGGTACAATGAGCAGTTCTTC.

This clonotype appeared a few times. V and J are TRBV6-2 or TRBV6-3 and TRBJ2-2; 7 nucleotides match TRBD1. V lost 6 bases and J lost 6; bases outside the gene matches: 13. Germline V gives CDR1 MNHEY, CDR2 SVGEGT. This CDR3 is 16 amino acids long. In DNA, the CDR3 is TGTGCCAGCAGCCCACTAACGACAGGGTCAGCCGGGGAGCTGTTTTTT. Translation gives CASSPLTTGSAGELFF.

Ten or more counts support this clonotype. V usage is TRBV19 and J usage is TRBJ2-6, with D perhaps matching TRBD1 (6 bases). Germline V gives CDR1 LNHDA, CDR2 SQIVND (reference sequence). Trimming stripped 7 bases from V and 2 bases from J, with 12 bases between. CDR3 length: 15 residues. This chain's CDR3 is CASTAQGPGANVLTF. The CDR3 DNA reads TGTGCCAGTACCGCTCAGGGGCCTGGGGCCAACGTCCTGACTTTC.

The rearrangement uses TRBV15 and TRBJ2-1; the match to TRBD2 covers 13 bases. This CDR3 is built from 16 residues. Germline V gene data show CDR1 as LNHNV and CDR2 as YYDKDF (reference sequence). V dropped 5 bases and J dropped 9; count of bases not matched to a gene: 10. CDR3 residues: CATSGPGLAGLFEQFF. The CDR3 DNA follows: TGTGCCACCAGCGGTCCGGGACTAGCGGGACTATTTGAGCAGTTCTTC. Supplemented by reference TRBV15 and TRBJ2-1, the full variable domain reads DAMVIQNPRYQVTQFGKPVTLSCSQTLNHNVMYWYQQKSSQAPKLLFHYYDKDFNNEADTPDNFQSRRPNTSFCFLDIRSPGLGDTAMYLCATSGPGLAGLFEQFFGPGTRLTVL.